Shown below are 25 T cell receptor beta chains from a single sample sequenced in a study of blood T cells in healthy people across ages. Sample-barcoded 5' priming and a J-beta primer mix drove a second PCR of about 6 to 12 cycles. TCRdb itself ran the 5' RACE reads through MiXCR, one entry per CDR3 protein. This sample has about 670,000 distinct CDR3 sequences, with more than 45% found just once. The sequencing sample was made of blood. The receptors were sampled from a woman older than 75 in good health.

The chain carries TRBV13 and TRBJ1-6; D possibly corresponds to TRBD1 (6 bases). V lost 5 bases and J 5 bases, leaving 16 bases between the germline ends. The germline gives CDR1 PRHDT, CDR2 FYEKMQ (reference sequence). The CDR3 runs to 16 residues. DNA for the CDR3: TGTGCCAGCAGCCCACAACAGGGCTTGGATAATTCACCCCTCCACTTT. Residues: CASSPQQGLDNSPLHF. The full variable domain, its missing parts supplied by reference TRBV13 and TRBJ1-6, is AAGVIQSPRHLIKEKRETATLKCYPIPRHDTVYWYQQGPGQDPQFLISFYEKMQSDKGSIPDRFSAQQFSDYHSELNMSSLELGDSALYFCASSPQQGLDNSPLHFGNGTRLTVT.

This clonotype appeared many times. V is TRBV6-5 and J is TRBJ2-1; D not resolved. The CDR3 runs 17 residues. The germline V gene encodes CDR1 MNHEY and CDR2 SVGAGI. V lost 2 bases and J lost 0, with 14 bases in between. The CDR3 here is CASSYRQHRSSYNEQFF. The CDR3 nucleotides are TGTGCCAGCAGTTACCGACAACACCGGAGCTCCTACAATGAGCAGTTCTTC.

This chain connects TRBV7-2 to TRBJ2-2; 9 nucleotides match TRBD1. V shed 4 bases and J 6 bases; nucleotides not matched to a gene: 6. Germline loops: CDR1 SGHTA, CDR2 FQGNSA. There are 15 residues in the CDR3. The CDR3 DNA reads as TGTGCCAGCAGCTCAAGACAGGGGGTGGCCGGGGAGCTGTTTTTT. Its translation is CASSSRQGVAGELFF.

This clonotype was counted at least ten times. The chain joins TRBV27 to TRBJ2-1; 12 nucleotides agree with TRBD2. The V gene's germline CDR1 is MNHEY and CDR2 SMNVEV (reference sequence). V dropped 4 bases and J dropped 4; count of bases not matched to a gene: 5. This CDR3 is 16 amino acids long. The CDR3 sequence is CASSSGLAGAYNEQFF. In DNA form, the CDR3 reads TGTGCCAGCAGTTCGGGACTAGCGGGCGCATACAATGAGCAGTTCTTC.

The chain has TRBV2 and TRBJ1-1; 10 bases fit TRBD1. The CDR3 extends over 14 amino acids. Germline values: CDR1 SNHLY, CDR2 FYNNEI. The J segment lost 7 bases and the V segment lost 6 bases, leaving 8 bases of the junction unmatched. Written as DNA, the CDR3 is TGTGCCAGCAGGATGACAGGGGGCAGCGGTGAAGCTTTCTTT. It yields the protein CASRMTGGSGEAFF.

Comment on this clonotype: A much larger clone differs from this one at a single base, so this may be a read error. This sequence joins TRBV20-1 and TRBJ2-5; D is perhaps TRBD1 or TRBD2 (6 bases each). The V gene lost 5 bases and the J gene lost 3 bases, with 19 bases spanning the gap. CDR1 and CDR2 (germline): DFQATT, SNEGSKA (reference sequence). The CDR3 sequence is 15 residues long. CDR3 protein: CSALIQWGAKETQYF. The CDR3 DNA reads as TGCAGTGCTCTAATCCAGTGGGGGGCAAAAGAGACCCAGTACTTC.

This clonotype came up many times. The gene calls are TRBV2 and TRBJ2-7; the D call may be TRBD1 or TRBD2 (5 bases each). The CDR3 contains 13 residues. The V and J ends lost 5 bases and 6 bases respectively, with 14 bases between them. CDR1 is SNHLY and CDR2 is FYNNEI in the germline V gene. CDR3 DNA sequence: TGTGCCAGCAGTCCACGGGACCTCGGCGAGCAGTACTTC. Protein: CASSPRDLGEQYF.

The chain carries TRBV11-1 and TRBJ2-3; D is ambiguous. Germline V gene sequence: CDR1 SGHAT, CDR2 FQDESV (reference sequence). The CDR3 is 15 residues long. V shed 1 base and J shed 0 bases, with 8 bases lying between them. CDR3 residues: CASSLDMYSTDTQYF. CDR3 bases: TGTGCCAGCAGCTTAGATATGTATAGCACAGATACGCAGTATTTT.

This clonotype was detected a few times. J is TRBJ2-2 and V is TRBV5-1, with 7 bases matching TRBD1. The CDR3 has 12 amino acids. Germline V CDR1 and CDR2: SGHRS, YFSETQ. J lost 13 bases, V lost 4 bases, and 7 bases had no gene match. The CDR3: CASSSDRVGLFF. The CDR3 DNA follows: TGCGCCAGCAGCAGCGACAGGGTAGGGCTGTTTTTT.

DNA of the CDR3: TGCAGTGCTAATTCCTACCGTGGGGAGACCCAGTACTTC. Its protein product is CSANSYRGETQYF. The chain links TRBV20-1 to TRBJ2-5; D unresolved. The CDR3 contains 13 residues. Trimming shortened V by 4 bases and J by 5 bases, and 14 bases separated the two germline ends. The germline gives CDR1 DFQATT, CDR2 SNEGSKA (reference sequence).

Here the CDR3 reads CASSLTTGGGGYTF. The DNA of the CDR3 is TGTGCCAGCAGCTTAACCACAGGGGGCGGCGGCTACACCTTC. This rearrangement joins TRBV7-9 to TRBJ1-2; 9 bases map to TRBD1. The germline CDR1 and CDR2 sequences are SEHNR and FQNEAQ (reference sequence). V lost 2 bases and J lost 8; bases outside the gene matches: 6. The CDR3 contains 14 residues.

This clonotype showed up just a few times. The rearrangement links TRBV7-3 to TRBJ1-5; a possible D gene is TRBD1 (6 bases). This CDR3 region has 16 residues. Germline-derived CDR1 and CDR2 are SGHTA and FQGTGA. Between the trimmed V and J ends, which lost 2 bases and 4 bases, there was a span of 15 bases. As DNA, the CDR3 is TGTGCCAGCAGCTTAGAGATCGGGACACAGAATCAGCCCCAGCATTTT. Protein product: CASSLEIGTQNQPQHF.

This clonotype was picked up a small number of times. V gene TRBV11-2 combines with J gene TRBJ2-2; D tentatively reads TRBD1 or TRBD2 (5 bases each). Germline V CDR1 and CDR2: SGHAT, FQNNGV. The CDR3 is 17 amino acids. The V and J ends lost 4 bases and 6 bases respectively, with 21 bases between them. The CDR3 region has the DNA TGTGCCAGCAGCTCCCTCCGAGGGGCCAGGCGGGCCGGGGAGCTGTTTTTT. It translates to CASSSLRGARRAGELFF.

Here the CDR3 DNA reads TGTGCCATCAGTGAAAGGTCCTCGGCCAATCAGCCCCAGCATTTT. Its translation: CAISERSSANQPQHF. The chain carries TRBV10-3 and TRBJ1-5; D is undetermined. The CDR3 runs 15 residues. CDR1 and CDR2 from the germline V gene are ENHRY and SYGVKD. V shed 3 bases and J shed 3 bases, with 12 bases lying between them.

This clonotype was observed many times. This chain links TRBV10-3 with TRBJ2-7; 12 bases map to TRBD1. Germline V gene lookup returns CDR1 ENHRY and CDR2 SYGVKD. J gave up 4 bases and V 0 bases, and 4 bases lay outside the gene matches. The CDR3 loop spans 16 amino acids. The CDR3 region is CAISESGDRGLYEQYF. CDR3 nucleotide sequence: TGTGCCATCAGTGAGTCGGGGGACAGGGGGCTTTACGAGCAGTACTTC.

This clonotype was counted between two and nine times. V gene TRBV7-2 combines with J gene TRBJ1-2, with D uncertain. The germline gives CDR1 SGHTA, CDR2 FQGNSA. V was pared by 1 base and J by 2 bases, with 8 bases between. The CDR3 sequence is 14 residues long. The CDR3 spells CASSLGLGNYGYTF. CDR3 coding DNA: TGTGCCAGCAGCTTAGGGTTAGGGAACTATGGCTACACCTTC.

This chain connects TRBV12-3 or TRBV12-4 to TRBJ2-1, with 8 bases aligning to TRBD2. V gave up 5 bases and J gave up 13 bases; unmatched junction bases: 13. CDR3 length: 14 amino acids. The CDR3 sequence is CASSGTSGLGGQFF. CDR3 in DNA: TGTGCCAGCAGTGGGACTAGTGGGTTGGGGGGTCAGTTCTTC.

The CDR3 is CASSYPGLGQETQYF. Here the CDR3 DNA reads TGTGCCAGCAGTTACCCCGGACTGGGTCAAGAGACCCAGTACTTC. The chain carries TRBV6-6 and TRBJ2-5, with D possibly being TRBD2 (5 bases). The CDR3 is made up of 15 amino acids. Per the germline V gene, CDR1 is MNHNY and CDR2 is SVGAGI (reference sequence). Trimming left V 2 bases short and J 2 bases short, with 12 bases between.

This clonotype appeared once. The CDR3 region is CSARDQQKTDTQYF. CDR3 coding DNA: TGCAGTGCTAGGGATCAACAGAAAACAGATACGCAGTATTTT. The chain has TRBV20-1 and TRBJ2-3, with unresolved D. Trimming stripped 3 bases from V and 3 bases from J, with 13 bases between. From germline, CDR1 is DFQATT and CDR2 SNEGSKA (reference sequence). The CDR3 is made up of 14 amino acids.

The V gene is TRBV28, the J gene TRBJ2-7; 7 positions agree with TRBD1. The CDR3 covers 12 residues. Trimming at V came to 9 bases and at J to 7 bases, leaving 9 bases not matched to a gene. Germline V lookup: CDR1 MDHEN, CDR2 SYDVKM. The CDR3 nucleotides read TGTGCCAGTCGACAGGGACCTAATGAGCAGTACTTC. Its translation: CASRQGPNEQYF.

V and J are TRBV5-1 and TRBJ1-1; TRBD1 agrees at 7 bases. J was trimmed by 5 bases and V by 4 bases; bases with no gene match: 11. The CDR3 is 15 amino acids. CDR1 and CDR2 (germline): SGHRS, YFSETQ. The DNA of the CDR3 is TGCGCCAGCAGCGTACTTGGACAGGAGGGGACTGAAGCTTTCTTT. This gives the protein CASSVLGQEGTEAFF.

About this clonotype: One end of the junction does not line up with germline, which may come from a read error. The rearrangement links TRBV18 to TRBJ1-5; TRBD1 matches 7 bases. CDR3 length: 16 amino acids. Germline values: CDR1 KGHSH, CDR2 LQKENI. CDR3: CASSPGGGYSSQPQHF. CDR3 bases: TGTGCCAGCTCCCCGGGAGGGGGCTATAGCAGTCAGCCCCAGCATTTT. Together with reference TRBV18 and TRBJ1-5, the CDR3 gives the full variable domain: NAGVMQNPRHLVRRRGQEARLRCSPMKGHSHVYWYRQLPEEGLKFMVYLQKENIIDESGMPKERFSAEFPKEGPSILRIQQVVRGDSAAYFCASSPGGGYSSQPQHFGDGTRLSIL.

The rearrangement links TRBV12-3 or TRBV12-4 to TRBJ1-1; no clear D. V dropped 7 bases and J dropped 0 bases, with 9 bases sitting between them. The CDR3 extends over 13 amino acids. The CDR3 DNA is TGTGCCAGCATGATACAAATGAACACTGAAGCTTTCTTT. This encodes CASMIQMNTEAFF.

This clonotype is a singleton in its sample. This may be a read error, as it is one base from a much larger clone. This chain joins TRBV7-3 and TRBJ1-2, with D hard to call. Germline lookup yields CDR1 SGHTA and CDR2 FQGTGA. This CDR3 is built from 13 residues. CDR3 nucleotides: TGTGCCAGCAGCTTGAATAAAAACTATGGCCACACCTTC. Protein: CASSLNKNYGHTF.

This clonotype was seen many times. The chain recombines TRBV6-5 with TRBJ2-1; possible D gene TRBD1, 5 bases. Germline V gene sequence: CDR1 MNHEY, CDR2 SVGAGI. The CDR3 is 15 residues long. V gave up 6 bases and J gave up 4 bases, with 16 bases separating them. The CDR3 region has the DNA TGTGCCAGCAGCCTCAATCCGGACAATTACAATGAGCAGTTCTTC. Amino acids: CASSLNPDNYNEQFF.